The next 18 T cell receptor beta chains were all read from a single sample in a study of blood T cell repertoires in COVID-19. Profiling relied on immunoSEQ multiplex PCR, and the TCRdb table lists in-frame clones only, not all of them. The top ten hold around 42% of the sample, which has 45,000 to 65,000 clones, 60% to 80% seen once. Source material: peripheral blood. Every receptor here comes from a man in his 70s with active or convalescent COVID-19.

V and J are TRBV10-3 and TRBJ1-2; TRBD1 matches 7 bases. With 3 bases clipped from V and 4 bases from J, the junction kept 11 bases outside the gene matches. CDR3 length: 16 amino acids. The germline gives CDR1 ENHRY, CDR2 SYGVKD. CDR3 loop: CAISDPSGGGSYGYTF. As DNA, the CDR3 is TGTGCCATCAGTGATCCCTCAGGGGGAGGATCCTATGGCTACACCTTC.

This sequence joins TRBV5-1 and TRBJ2-1, with 7 bases fitting TRBD2. This CDR3 contains 15 residues. Per the germline V gene, CDR1 is SGHRS and CDR2 is YFSETQ. Germline trimming cut 2 bases from V and 1 base from J; bases unmatched to any gene: 3. CDR3 nucleotide sequence: TGCGCCAGCAGCTTTGGGGGGGAATCCTACAATGAGCAGTTCTTC. Translation: CASSFGGESYNEQFF. The variable domain in full, with the rest retrieved from reference TRBV5-1 and TRBJ2-1, is KAGVTQTPRYLIKTRGQQVTLSCSPISGHRSVSWYQQTPGQGLQFLFEYFSETQRNKGNFPGRFSGRQFSNSRSEMNVSTLELGDSALYLCASSFGGESYNEQFFGPGTRLTVL.

This CDR3 is CASSPTGTGRNEQFF. The DNA for the CDR3 is TGTGCCAGCTCACCAACCGGGACAGGTCGAAATGAGCAGTTCTTC. J is TRBJ2-1 and V is TRBV18; 8 nucleotides line up with TRBD1. Germline V gives CDR1 KGHSH, CDR2 LQKENI. The CDR3 spans 15 residues. Unmatched junction bases numbered 7, after V lost 2 bases and J lost 7 bases.

In its sample, this clone was seen once. The germline gene is not matched at one end of the junction; a read error may be the cause. The CDR3 sequence: CARSPGGGFNEQFF. As DNA, the CDR3 is TGCGCCCGCAGCCCGGGGGGGGGCTTCAATGAGCAGTTCTTC. This sequence joins TRBV4-3 and TRBJ2-1; the match to TRBD2 covers 8 bases. Germline V gene data show CDR1 as LGHNA and CDR2 as YSLEER. The CDR3 covers 14 residues.

V gene TRBV9 combines with J gene TRBJ1-3; D is uncertain. The length of the CDR3 is 12 residues. Germline V gene data show CDR1 as SGDLS and CDR2 as YYNGEE. V was pared by 3 bases and J by 8 bases, with 9 bases between. The CDR3 sequence is CASSAPTDTIYF. The CDR3 bases are TGTGCCAGCAGCGCGCCCACGGACACCATATATTTT.

Here the CDR3 reads CASSLLQGFGETQYF. The CDR3, as DNA: TGTGCCAGCAGCCTCCTACAGGGTTTCGGGGAGACCCAGTACTTC. The V call is TRBV9, the J call TRBJ2-5, with a tentative D call TRBD1 (6 bases). Germline CDR1 SGDLS, CDR2 YYNGEE. This CDR3 spans 15 amino acids. V lost 4 bases to trimming and J lost 5 bases, with 18 bases between them.

J is TRBJ2-3 and V is TRBV6-5; 7 bases are shared with TRBD1. V gave up 5 bases and J gave up 3 bases; unmatched junction bases: 5. The CDR3 runs 14 residues. The germline V gene has CDR1 MNHEY and CDR2 SVGAGI. CDR3 amino acids: CASSTDRDTDTQYF. The DNA for the CDR3 is TGTGCCAGCAGTACTGACAGGGATACAGATACGCAGTATTTT.

This clone has just a few counts. The rearrangement joins TRBV18 to TRBJ2-3; TRBD2 matches at 9 bases. V lost 1 base and J lost 5; bases outside the gene matches: 13. The V gene's germline CDR1 is KGHSH and CDR2 LQKENI. The CDR3 loop spans 18 amino acids. CDR3 in amino acids: CASSPLGSGGPGGDTQYF. In DNA, the CDR3 is TGTGCCAGCTCACCACTGGGTAGCGGGGGACCTGGTGGAGATACGCAGTATTTT.

This clone was detected only a few times. This rearrangement joins TRBV5-1 to TRBJ2-7; TRBD1 might be the D (5 bases). Germline V CDR1 and CDR2: SGHRS, YFSETQ. CDR3 length equals 15 residues. The V end lost 0 bases, the J end lost 3 bases, and 13 bases lay between the germline ends. The CDR3 DNA sequence: TGCGCCAGCAGCTTGGGGACAAGGCCCCTCTACGAGCAGTACTTC. Its protein is CASSLGTRPLYEQYF.

This clone was counted once. This rearrangement joins TRBV7-2 to TRBJ2-1; a weak D match, TRBD1 (6 bases). Trimming removed 1 base from V and 8 bases from J, with 9 bases in between. Germline V lookup: CDR1 SGHTA, CDR2 FQGNSA. CDR3 length equals 13 residues. Here the CDR3 DNA reads TGTGCCAGCAGCTTAGAACAGGGTTATGAGCAGTTCTTC. Translated, it gives CASSLEQGYEQFF. The full variable domain, with the rest looked up from reference TRBV7-2 and TRBJ2-1, is GAGVSQSPSNKVTEKGKDVELRCDPISGHTALYWYRQSLGQGLEFLIYFQGNSAPDKSGLPSDRFSAERTGGSVSTLTIQRTQQEDSAVYLCASSLEQGYEQFFGPGTRLTVL.

The chain combines TRBV19 with TRBJ1-6, with D perhaps TRBD1 (5 bases). V was trimmed by 8 bases and J by 10 bases, leaving 18 bases between them. This CDR3 spans 14 amino acids. CDR1 LNHDA and CDR2 SQIVND come from the germline V gene (reference sequence). CDR3 residues: CASDLGQGDSPLHF. The CDR3 coding sequence is TGTGCCAGTGACCTGGGGCAGGGTGACTCACCCCTCCACTTT.

The rearrangement uses TRBV5-5 and TRBJ2-2; 7 bases fit TRBD1. Germline lookup yields CDR1 SGHKS and CDR2 YYEKEE (reference sequence). This CDR3 is 14 amino acids long. Losses at the gene ends were 3 bases for V and 6 bases for J; bases not matched to a gene: 5. The CDR3 loop is CASSSDRASGELFF. The CDR3 DNA reads TGTGCCAGCAGCTCCGACAGGGCTTCCGGGGAGCTGTTTTTT.

The chain joins TRBV5-5 to TRBJ2-7; 11 positions match TRBD1. The ends lost 4 bases at V and 5 bases at J; junction bases unmatched: 8. The CDR3 extends over 15 amino acids. The germline gives CDR1 SGHKS, CDR2 YYEKEE (reference sequence). The CDR3 loop is CASSHWDRGGDEQYF. The CDR3 coding sequence is TGTGCCAGCAGCCATTGGGACAGGGGGGGCGACGAGCAGTACTTC. The complete variable domain, with remaining parts taken from reference TRBV5-5 and TRBJ2-7, reads DAGVTQSPTHLIKTRGQQVTLRCSPISGHKSVSWYQQVLGQGPQFIFQYYEKEERGRGNFPDRFSARQFPNYSSELNVNALLLGDSALYLCASSHWDRGGDEQYFGPGTRLTVT.

V gene TRBV19 combines with J gene TRBJ1-5, with D perhaps TRBD1 (6 bases). Looked up from germline, CDR1 is LNHDA and CDR2 is SQIVND (reference sequence). This CDR3 has 14 amino acids. Trimming cost V 11 bases and J 4 bases, with 18 bases left between them. The CDR3 reads CAVNRDTANQPQHF. Written as DNA, the CDR3 is TGTGCCGTCAACCGGGACACCGCTAATCAGCCCCAGCATTTT.

The chain links TRBV13 to TRBJ1-5, with 7 positions matching TRBD1. The germline CDR1 and CDR2 sequences are PRHDT and FYEKMQ (reference sequence). The CDR3 consists of 16 residues. V lost 0 bases, J lost 7 bases, and 9 bases stayed unmatched. The CDR3 region has the DNA TGTGCCAGCAGCTTAGGAGCACAGGGGCGAGAACAGCCCCAGCATTTT. It is translated as CASSLGAQGREQPQHF.

The chain employs TRBV6-5 and TRBJ1-6; D not resolved. Looked up from germline, CDR1 is MNHEY and CDR2 is SVGAGI. The CDR3 sequence is 15 residues long. Trimming shortened V by 0 bases and J by 7 bases, and 10 bases separated the two germline ends. The CDR3 reads CASSYSGNLNSPLHF. CDR3 DNA sequence: TGTGCCAGCAGTTACTCCGGGAACCTAAATTCACCCCTCCACTTT.

The V gene is TRBV19, the J gene TRBJ2-1; TRBD2 is a possible D gene (6 bases). Germline V lookup: CDR1 LNHDA, CDR2 SQIVND (reference sequence). V gave up 8 bases and J gave up 9 bases, with 14 bases separating them. The length of the CDR3 is 12 residues. The CDR3 nucleotides read TGTGCCAGTTCCGCTGGGGGGTCTGAGCAGTTCTTC. It codes for CASSAGGSEQFF.

This chain connects TRBV4-1 to TRBJ2-7; 8 bases agree with TRBD1. CDR1 is MGHRA and CDR2 is YSYEKL in the germline V gene. V shed 4 bases and J 6 bases; nucleotides not matched to a gene: 11. There are 15 residues in the CDR3. CDR3: CASSLTGQGTAEQYF. CDR3 bases: TGCGCCAGCAGCCTTACCGGACAGGGTACTGCCGAGCAGTACTTC.